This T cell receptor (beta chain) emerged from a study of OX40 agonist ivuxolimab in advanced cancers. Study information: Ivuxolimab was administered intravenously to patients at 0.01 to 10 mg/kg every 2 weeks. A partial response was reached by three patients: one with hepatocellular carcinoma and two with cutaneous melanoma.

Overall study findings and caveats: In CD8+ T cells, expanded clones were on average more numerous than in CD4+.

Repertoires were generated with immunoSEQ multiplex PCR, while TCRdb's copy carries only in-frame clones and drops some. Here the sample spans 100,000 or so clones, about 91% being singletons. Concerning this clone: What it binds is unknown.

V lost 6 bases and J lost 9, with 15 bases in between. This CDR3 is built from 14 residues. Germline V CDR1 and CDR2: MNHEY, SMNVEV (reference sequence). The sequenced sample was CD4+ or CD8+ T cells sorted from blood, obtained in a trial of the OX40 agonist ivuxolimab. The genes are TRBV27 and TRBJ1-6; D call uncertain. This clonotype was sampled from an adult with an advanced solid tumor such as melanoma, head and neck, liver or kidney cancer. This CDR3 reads CASRPHLPGSPLHF. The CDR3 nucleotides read TGTGCCAGCAGACCTCACCTCCCGGGTTCACCCCTCCACTTT.